The 24 T cell receptor beta chains below come from one sample, sequenced in a study of metastatic and nonmetastatic thyroid tumors. Patients had received no treatment of any kind before thyroid surgery. TCRdb ran MiXCR on the PCR reads. Among just under 60,000 clones listed, 15% to 20% were seen once. Sequencing was carried out using blood. These receptor sequences come from a male donor with papillary thyroid cancer or a benign thyroid nodule (not recorded which). Some clones in this sample may be carry-over from other donors' samples.

This clone was seen at least ten times. The rearrangement links TRBV20-1 to TRBJ2-2; D ambiguous. The V end lost 5 bases, the J end lost 2 bases, and 12 bases lay between the germline ends. Germline CDR1 DFQATT, CDR2 SNEGSKA (reference sequence). The CDR3 has 14 amino acids. The CDR3 sequence: CSAALGRNTGELFF. Written as DNA, the CDR3 is TGCAGTGCTGCCCTGGGCAGAAACACCGGGGAGCTGTTTTTT.

The chain uses TRBV6-5 and TRBJ1-2; D not certain. This CDR3 is 15 amino acids long. The germline V and J ends were trimmed by 2 bases and 6 bases, with 16 bases remaining between them. Germline-derived CDR1 and CDR2 are MNHEY and SVGAGI. The CDR3 bases are TGTGCCAGCAGTTACGTTTACATGGCGGAGGATGGCTACACCTTC. It translates to CASSYVYMAEDGYTF.

This clone has a count of ten or more. The chain carries TRBV27 and TRBJ2-1, with TRBD2 identical over 9 bases. Trimming at V came to 4 bases and at J to 4 bases, leaving 8 bases not matched to a gene. CDR3 size: 16 residues. In germline, CDR1 is MNHEY, CDR2 SMNVEV (reference sequence). The CDR3 nucleotides read TGTGCCAGCAGTTCTCGTAGCGGGAGCCCATACAATGAGCAGTTCTTC. It is translated as CASSSRSGSPYNEQFF.

This clone was detected many times. The chain combines TRBV11-3 with TRBJ2-5, with TRBD1 identical over 10 bases. Unmatched junction bases numbered 10, after V lost 5 bases and J lost 4 bases. This CDR3 spans 16 amino acids. Germline CDR1 SGHNT, CDR2 YENEEA. CDR3 DNA sequence: TGTGCCAGCAGCCTGGGACAGGGGAGTGTGGGAGAGACCCAGTACTTC. This sequence encodes CASSLGQGSVGETQYF.

This clone has just one count. This chain uses TRBV20-1 with TRBJ1-2, with D perhaps matching TRBD1 (6 bases). This CDR3 contains 15 residues. Germline V gives CDR1 DFQATT, CDR2 SNEGSKA (reference sequence). Trimming removed 2 bases at V and 2 bases at J, with 15 bases between. In nucleotides, the CDR3 is TGCAGTGCTAGACCAGACAGGCGCTCGAACTATGGCTACACCTTC. Translating gives CSARPDRRSNYGYTF.

This clone showed up many times. The chain couples TRBV6-1 to TRBJ2-7, with 9 bases aligning to TRBD1. The germline gives CDR1 MNHNS, CDR2 SASEGT. Trimming took 6 bases from V and 4 from J; bases not matched to a gene: 7. The CDR3 sequence is 14 residues long. This CDR3 is CASRAGTGPYEQYF. Here the CDR3 DNA reads TGTGCCAGCAGGGCCGGGACAGGGCCTTACGAGCAGTACTTC.

This clone was observed at least ten times. This chain joins TRBV15 and TRBJ2-1; 9 nucleotides line up with TRBD2. The germline gives CDR1 LNHNV, CDR2 YYDKDF (reference sequence). CDR3 length: 13 residues. The trim removed 6 bases at V and 8 bases at J, leaving 5 bases unmatched. CDR3 residues: CATSGGGVYEQFF. CDR3 DNA: TGTGCCACCAGTGGCGGGGGGGTCTATGAGCAGTTCTTC.

The V call is TRBV5-1, the J call TRBJ2-7; D may correspond to TRBD1 or TRBD2 (5 bases each). V was pared by 1 base and J by 3 bases, with 20 bases between. The germline V gene has CDR1 SGHRS and CDR2 YFSETQ. The CDR3 totals 17 residues. This CDR3 reads CASSLCDSRTGVYEQYF. For the CDR3, the DNA is TGCGCCAGCAGCTTGTGCGACAGCAGGACCGGGGTCTACGAGCAGTACTTC.

There are many counts of this clone. The chain is built from TRBV6-1 and TRBJ2-1; D not certain. The V gene lost 3 bases and the J gene lost 4 bases, with 4 bases spanning the gap. This CDR3 is 12 amino acids long. CDR1 is MNHNS and CDR2 is SASEGT in the germline V gene. CDR3 sequence: CASSDRYNEQFF. In nucleotides, the CDR3 is TGTGCCAGCAGTGACAGGTACAATGAGCAGTTCTTC.

In its sample, this clone was seen a few times. V gene TRBV7-9 combines with J gene TRBJ2-3; a weak D match, TRBD2 (6 bases). Germline values: CDR1 SEHNR, CDR2 FQNEAQ (reference sequence). The length of the CDR3 is 13 residues. V was clipped by 4 bases and J by 3 bases, with 8 bases between them. In DNA, the CDR3 is TGTGCCAGCAGCTACCTAGCGACAGATACGCAGTATTTT. Amino acids: CASSYLATDTQYF. The full variable domain, with the rest looked up from reference TRBV7-9 and TRBJ2-3, is DTGVSQNPRHKITKRGQNVTFRCDPISEHNRLYWYRQTLGQGPEFLTYFQNEAQLEKSRLLSDRFSAERPKGSFSTLEIQRTEQGDSAMYLCASSYLATDTQYFGPGTRLTVL.

The V call is TRBV12-3 or TRBV12-4, the J call TRBJ2-3; 7 bases line up with TRBD2. The CDR3 extends over 15 amino acids. Trimming at V came to 3 bases and at J to 2 bases, leaving 5 bases not matched to a gene. As DNA, the CDR3 is TGTGCCAGCAGTTTGAGCGGGGTCGCCACAGATACGCAGTATTTT. It codes for CASSLSGVATDTQYF.

The CDR3 DNA sequence: TGTGCCAGCAGCCCAATATTAGGGGACACCGGGGAGCTGTTTTTT. Protein sequence: CASSPILGDTGELFF. V usage is TRBV4-2 and J usage is TRBJ2-2; TRBD1 might be the D (5 bases). Trimming pared 4 bases from V and 3 bases from J, leaving 12 bases between. CDR3 length equals 15 residues. Germline lookup yields CDR1 LGHNA and CDR2 YNFKEQ.

In its sample, this clone was seen many times. The chain joins TRBV24-1 to TRBJ2-1; 11 nucleotides align to TRBD2. CDR1 and CDR2 from the germline V gene are KGHDR and SFDVKD. After removal of 3 bases from V and 7 bases from J, the junction contained 16 bases not matched to a gene. The CDR3 spans 19 residues. The CDR3 sequence is CATSDHRLAGGPIPNEQFF. CDR3 nucleotide sequence: TGTGCCACCAGTGATCATCGTCTAGCGGGGGGCCCCATTCCTAATGAGCAGTTCTTC.

This clone was seen at least ten times. The chain joins TRBV4-2 to TRBJ2-2; 7 nucleotides match TRBD2. The germline V gene has CDR1 LGHNA and CDR2 YNFKEQ. The CDR3 loop spans 13 amino acids. The J segment lost 5 bases and the V segment lost 4 bases, leaving 1 base of the junction unmatched. CDR3 coding DNA: TGTGCCAGCAGCCTGGGGGGGACCGGGGAGCTGTTTTTT. Translated, it gives CASSLGGTGELFF.

This clone was observed at least ten times. The rearrangement uses TRBV14 and TRBJ2-5; D is unresolved. Trimming pared 6 bases from V and 7 bases from J, leaving 12 bases between. The CDR3 length is 12 residues. Per germline, CDR1 SGHDN and CDR2 FVKESK. CDR3 sequence reads: CASSPGRVTQYF. Written as DNA, the CDR3 is TGTGCCAGCAGTCCCGGACGGGTGACCCAGTACTTC.

This chain connects TRBV20-1 to TRBJ2-1, with D perhaps assigned TRBD1 or TRBD2 (8 bases each). Germline V lookup: CDR1 DFQATT, CDR2 SNEGSKA (reference sequence). CDR3 length: 18 residues. The V gene lost 5 bases and the J gene lost 4 bases, with 27 bases spanning the gap. The CDR3 coding sequence is TGCAGTGCTCGCGACAGGGGTTTTGCTAGCGGGTTATACAATGAGCAGTTCTTC. Amino acid sequence: CSARDRGFASGLYNEQFF.

This clone was picked up a small number of times. A much bigger clone sits one base away, suggesting this may be a read error. The chain links TRBV5-5 to TRBJ2-3, with TRBD1 identical over 8 bases. J gave up 7 bases and V 0 bases, and 7 bases lay outside the gene matches. Germline CDR1 SGHKS, CDR2 YYEKEE (reference sequence). The CDR3 covers 15 residues. This chain's CDR3 is CASSLGQGITYTQYF. As DNA, the CDR3 is TGTGCCAGCAGCTTGGGACAGGGGATAACATATACGCAGTATTTT.

This clone was observed many times. The rearrangement links TRBV14 to TRBJ2-1; D is unresolved. Deletions cut 3 bases from V and 1 base from J, with 7 bases between. This CDR3 is 14 amino acids long. Per germline, CDR1 SGHDN and CDR2 FVKESK. In DNA form, the CDR3 reads TGTGCCAGCAGCCAGTTTGGATCCTACAATGAGCAGTTCTTC. Translating gives CASSQFGSYNEQFF.

The sample holds many counts of this clone. The rearrangement uses TRBV6-2 or TRBV6-3 and TRBJ2-5, with D maybe TRBD1 (5 bases). Germline CDR1 is MNHEY and CDR2 is SVGEGT. V was cut by 4 bases and J by 2 bases, with 8 bases left in between. The CDR3 sequence is 13 residues long. Here the CDR3 DNA reads TGTGCCAGCAGTTTGACAGAACAAGAGACCCAGTACTTC. It yields the protein CASSLTEQETQYF.

The chain has TRBV27 and TRBJ2-5, with D tentatively TRBD1 (6 bases). V lost 0 bases and J 2 bases, leaving 13 bases between the germline ends. The CDR3 sequence is 16 residues long. In germline, CDR1 is MNHEY, CDR2 SMNVEV (reference sequence). CDR3 amino acids: CASSLSCVGQQETQYF. Written as DNA, the CDR3 is TGTGCCAGCAGTTTATCTTGTGTGGGACAACAAGAGACCCAGTACTTC.

This clone was counted ten times or more. This chain uses TRBV2 with TRBJ2-7; D may be TRBD1 (7 bases). Germline CDR1 SNHLY, CDR2 FYNNEI. Trimming stripped 11 bases from V and 1 base from J, with 12 bases between. The CDR3 is made up of 12 amino acids. The DNA for the CDR3 is TGTGCCTCAGCAGGGGGGTCCTACGAGCAGTACGTC. This translates into CASAGGSYEQYV.

A word on this clone: This clone may be a read error of a much larger clone one base away. The chain combines TRBV11-2 with TRBJ2-5; TRBD1 aligns across 7 bases. Germline V gene data show CDR1 as SGHAT and CDR2 as FQNNGV. There are 16 residues in the CDR3. J gave up 4 bases and V 6 bases, and 14 bases lay outside the gene matches. In DNA form, the CDR3 reads TGTGCCAGCAGATCAACAGGGGTCGCGGTAGTAGAGACCCAGTACTTC. It specifies CASRSTGVAVVETQYF.

This clone occurred many times. The gene calls are TRBV4-2 and TRBJ1-3; no definite D call. V lost 0 bases and J 0 bases, leaving 9 bases between the germline ends. This CDR3 has 16 amino acids. The germline gives CDR1 LGHNA, CDR2 YNFKEQ. CDR3: CASSQEVRFSGNTIYF. The CDR3 region has the DNA TGTGCCAGCAGCCAAGAGGTCCGATTCTCTGGAAACACCATATATTTT.

The sample holds many counts of this clone. Other nucleotide sequences in the sample specify the same CDR3. The rearrangement uses TRBV28 and TRBJ1-4, with TRBD1 as a possible D gene (6 bases). In germline, CDR1 is MDHEN, CDR2 SYDVKM. The V end was cut by 9 bases, the J end by 8 bases, with 22 bases between. CDR3 length: 15 amino acids. CDR3 residues: CASRVQGASAEKLFF. CDR3 sequence (DNA): TGTGCCAGTAGGGTACAGGGAGCGTCCGCCGAAAAACTGTTTTTT.